The clone carrying this T cell receptor (beta chain) was detected only once. This CDR3 has 17 residues. CDR1 MGHRA and CDR2 YSYEKL come from the germline V gene. Trimming left V 4 bases short and J 4 bases short, with 21 bases between. The data stem from a study of cytomegalovirus exposure and HLA in healthy donors. PCR primers comprised 60 Vbeta and 13 Jbeta primers. Libraries were prepared by immunoSEQ multiplex PCR; TCRdb keeps only in-frame clonotypes and omits some of them. The sample contains some 150,000 clones, 76% of which appear only once. The origin of this receptor is a man aged 18 to 29 in good health and CMV-seronegative. Material: PBMCs. The chain is built from TRBV4-1 and TRBJ2-3; weak D call: TRBD1 (10 bases). CDR3 DNA: TGCGCCAGCAGCCGGACCCCTAGCGGGACAGGGGCAGATACGCAGTATTTT. Translating it yields CASSRTPSGTGADTQYF.